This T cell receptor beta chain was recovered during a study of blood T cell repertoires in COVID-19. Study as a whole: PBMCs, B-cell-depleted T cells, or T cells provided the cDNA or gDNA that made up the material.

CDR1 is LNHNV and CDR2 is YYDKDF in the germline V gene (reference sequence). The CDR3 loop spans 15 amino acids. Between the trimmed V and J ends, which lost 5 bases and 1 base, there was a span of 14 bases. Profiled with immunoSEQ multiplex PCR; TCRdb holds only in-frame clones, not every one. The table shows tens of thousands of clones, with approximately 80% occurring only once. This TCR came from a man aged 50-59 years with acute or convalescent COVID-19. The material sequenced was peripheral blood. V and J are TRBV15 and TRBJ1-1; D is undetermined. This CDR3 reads CATSATLGENTEAFF. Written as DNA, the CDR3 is TGTGCCACCAGCGCTACCCTCGGGGAGAACACTGAAGCTTTCTTT.